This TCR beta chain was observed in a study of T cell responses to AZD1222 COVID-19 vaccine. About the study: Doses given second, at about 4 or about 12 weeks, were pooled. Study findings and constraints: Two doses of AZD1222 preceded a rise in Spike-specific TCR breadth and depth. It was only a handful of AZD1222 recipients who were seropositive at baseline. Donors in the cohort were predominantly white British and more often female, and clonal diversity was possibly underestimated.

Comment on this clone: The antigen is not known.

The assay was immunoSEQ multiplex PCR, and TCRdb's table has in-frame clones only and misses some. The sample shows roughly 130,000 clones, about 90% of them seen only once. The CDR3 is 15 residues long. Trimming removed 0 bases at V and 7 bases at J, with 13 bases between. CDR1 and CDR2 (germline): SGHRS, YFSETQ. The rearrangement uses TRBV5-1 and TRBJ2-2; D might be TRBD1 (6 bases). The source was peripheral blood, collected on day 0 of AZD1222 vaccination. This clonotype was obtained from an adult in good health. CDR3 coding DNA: TGCGCCAGCAGCTTGGTTCAGGGGACACGCGGGGAGCTGTTTTTT. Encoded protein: CASSLVQGTRGELFF.